A selection of T cell receptor beta chains follows, all from one sample in a study of T cells in localized non-small cell lung cancer. Profiled with immunoSEQ multiplex PCR; TCRdb holds only in-frame clones, not every one. Seen here are 35,000 to 45,000 clones, just over 90% observed once, and the top ten hold more than 5.5%. The sequencing here drew on peripheral blood, taken before any cancer treatment. These receptors originate from a female donor over 55 with stage I lung adenocarcinoma. The CDR3 runs from the conserved cysteine through the conserved F or W. The D gene is left open where the match is weak. Clone size is shown for a subset of rows, as once, few, many or a class of expanded clone.

TRBV6-6	NA	NA	TRBJ2-1	CASVRAGSYNEQFF	TGTGCCAGCGTAAGAGCGGGCTCCTACAATGAGCAGTTCTTC
TRBV2	NA	NA	TRBJ1-1	CASSVGRGRGTLEAFF	TGTGCCAGCAGTGTGGGGAGGGGCAGGGGTACCCTTGAAGCTTTCTTT
TRBV6-5	NA	NA	TRBJ2-3	CASSYVAGDTQYF	TGTGCCAGCAGTTACGTTGCGGGGGATACGCAGTATTTT
TRBV12-2	NA	few	TRBJ2-7	CASRHWARLESEQYF	TGTGCAAGTCGCCATTGGGCGAGGCTCGAGAGCGAGCAGTACTTC
TRBV2	TRBD2	NA	TRBJ2-1	CASTHPGRAYNEQFF	TGTGCCAGCACCCATCCGGGGAGGGCCTACAATGAGCAGTTCTTC
TRBV7-8	NA	once	TRBJ2-2	CASLTHNTGELFF	TGTGCCAGCCTCACGCACAACACCGGGGAGCTGTTTTTT
TRBV9	NA	few	TRBJ1-4	CASSVTGTAGEKLFF	TGTGCCAGCAGCGTAACCGGGACTGCGGGAGAAAAACTGTTTTTT
TRBV14	TRBD1	NA	TRBJ1-3	CASSQGRQGKAGNTIYF	TGTGCCAGCAGCCAAGGGAGACAGGGAAAGGCTGGAAACACCATATATTTT
TRBV4-1	TRBD2	NA	TRBJ2-1	CASSPWTSQYNEQFF	TGCGCCAGCAGCCCCTGGACTAGCCAATACAATGAGCAGTTCTTC
TRBV2	NA	once	TRBJ2-7	CASSERNPRNSYEQYF	TGTGCCAGCAGTGAGAGAAATCCGCGTAACTCCTACGAGCAGTACTTC
TRBV15	NA	NA	TRBJ2-1	CATSRDLPTGSPGDEQFF	TGTGCCACCAGCAGAGATCTCCCGACAGGTTCACCGGGGGATGAGCAGTTCTTC
TRBV19	NA	NA	TRBJ1-6	CASRRDGILLGNSPLHF	TGTGCCAGTAGGAGAGACGGGATCCTCCTTGGAAATTCACCCCTCCACTTT
TRBV14	NA	NA	TRBJ2-7	CASSPPWSGTASSYEQYF	TGTGCCAGCAGCCCGCCCTGGTCCGGGACGGCCTCCTCCTACGAGCAGTACTTC
TRBV29-1	TRBD1	NA	TRBJ2-1	CSVEEGTGRNEQFF	TGCAGCGTTGAAGAAGGGACAGGGCGTAATGAGCAGTTCTTC
TRBV7-7	TRBD1	NA	TRBJ2-3	CASSTGQGGADTQYF	TGTGCTAGCAGCACGGGACAGGGGGGGGCAGATACGCAGTATTTT
TRBV7-9	NA	NA	TRBJ2-1	CASREGEGAYIQFF	TGTGCCAGCAGGGAGGGAGAGGGGGCTTATATTCAGTTCTTC
TRBV7-2	NA	NA	TRBJ1-1	CASSFRGGDREAFF	TGTGCCAGCAGCTTTAGGGGGGGGGATCGTGAAGCTTTCTTT
TRBV7-9	NA	NA	TRBJ1-1	CASSLRIESEAFF	TGTGCCAGCAGCTTAAGAATCGAGAGTGAAGCTTTCTTT
TRBV7-2	NA	once	TRBJ1-4	CASSRSSDRDQLFF	TGTGCCAGCAGCCGAAGTAGCGACCGGGATCAACTGTTTTTT
TRBV6-1	NA	NA	TRBJ1-4	CASSGGRRNEKLFF	TGTGCCAGCAGTGGTGGCAGGAGGAATGAAAAACTGTTTTTT
TRBV6-5	TRBD2	NA	TRBJ2-7	CASSYLAGATGEQYF	TGTGCCAGCAGTTACCTAGCGGGGGCCACCGGTGAGCAGTACTTC
TRBV7-7	NA	NA	TRBJ2-2	CASSLVRDGGELFF	TGTGCTAGCAGCTTAGTCAGGGATGGCGGGGAGCTGTTTTTT
TRBV5-1	TRBD2	NA	TRBJ2-5	CASSSLAGGDGETQYF	TGCGCCAGCAGCTCCTTAGCGGGGGGAGACGGGGAGACCCAGTACTTC
TRBV19	NA	NA	TRBJ1-1	CASSIVQGNTEAFF	TGTGCCAGTAGTATAGTTCAGGGCAACACTGAAGCTTTCTTT
TRBV10-2	NA	NA	TRBJ1-4	CASSESRTANRGKLFF	TGCGCCAGCAGTGAGTCTAGGACGGCAAATAGGGGAAAACTGTTTTTT
TRBV7-8	TRBD1	NA	TRBJ1-5	CASSFGQGTGSIQPQHF	TGTGCCAGCAGCTTCGGACAGGGGACAGGTTCCATCCAGCCCCAGCATTTT
TRBV6-5	NA	NA	TRBJ1-1	CASGPSRGSGTEAFF	TGTGCCAGCGGGCCTAGCAGGGGTTCGGGCACTGAAGCTTTCTTT
TRBV6-6	NA	once	TRBJ2-1	CASSYSDIYEQFF	TGTGCCAGCAGTTACTCCGACATCTATGAGCAGTTCTTC
TRBV5-1	TRBD1	NA	TRBJ1-3	CASSLAEGASGNTIYF	TGCGCCAGCAGCTTGGCGGAGGGGGCCTCTGGAAACACCATATATTTT
TRBV7-3	TRBD1	NA	TRBJ1-2	CASSSTGERYGYTF	TGTGCCAGCAGCTCCACAGGGGAGCGCTATGGCTACACCTTC
TRBV5-1	NA	NA	TRBJ2-2	CASSLGAGELFF	TGCGCCAGCAGCTTGGGGGCGGGGGAGCTGTTTTTT
TRBV5-1	NA	NA	TRBJ1-1	CASSSQGWGTEAFF	TGCGCCAGCAGCTCACAGGGTTGGGGCACTGAAGCTTTCTTT
TRBV6-6	NA	NA	TRBJ1-1	CASSHTGGTEAFF	TGTGCCAGCAGCCACACGGGTGGCACTGAAGCTTTCTTT